This T cell receptor beta chain stems from a study of T cells in localized non-small cell lung cancer. General observations from the study: Paired adjacent lung recovered a median approximately 57 of the top 100 tumor clones. Because researchers sequenced only one region of the tumor, heterogeneity is still possible. Longer overall survival was seen with higher T cell density measured in blood.

CDR3 length: 13 amino acids. Germline CDR1 and CDR2: MNHNS and SASEGT. V lost 6 bases to trimming and J lost 1 base, with 9 bases between them. Worth noting for this clone: Its antigen is undetermined.

Generated by immunoSEQ multiplex PCR, the TCRdb table keeps only in-frame clones and is missing some. The data contain 26,000 or so clones, about 87% of them singletons. The sample was peripheral blood, taken before any cancer treatment. The chain has TRBV6-1 and TRBJ1-2; possibly TRBD1 for D (5 bases). The TCR was taken from a woman between 18 and 55 years old with stage I lung adenocarcinoma. This CDR3 is CASSPRDNYGYTF. In DNA form, the CDR3 reads TGTGCCAGCAGCCCCAGGGATAACTATGGCTACACCTTC.